The 13 T cell receptor beta chains reported below all come from one sample, sequenced in a study of shared clonotypes between healthy human individuals. Sequencing was performed with immunoSEQ multiplex PCR; in TCRdb, only in-frame clones are kept and a portion is missing. The sample carries around 320,000 clones, around 90% recorded once. Specimen: memory CD8+ T cells sorted from blood. The subset denotes: CD45RO+ cells pooled with CCR7-negative TemRA cells. Receptors originate from a man younger than 35 in good health.

There are a few counts of this clone. The rearrangement links TRBV7-8 to TRBJ2-7; a weak D match, TRBD1 (5 bases). The germline gives CDR1 SGHVS, CDR2 FQNEAQ. The CDR3 runs to 13 residues. The V and J ends lost 6 bases and 0 bases respectively, with 9 bases between them. The DNA of the CDR3 is TGTGCCAGCAGTCAGGGATTCTCCTACGAGCAGTACTTC. Encoded protein: CASSQGFSYEQYF.

The V call is TRBV7-6, the J call TRBJ2-7, with D perhaps matching TRBD2 (6 bases). Germline V gene lookup returns CDR1 SGHVS and CDR2 FNYEAQ. CDR3 length equals 18 residues. With 5 bases removed from V and 3 bases from J, the gap between germline ends came to 26 bases. Here the CDR3 reads CASSRTRGWDLGVYEQYF. CDR3 DNA sequence: TGTGCCAGCAGCCGAACTAGGGGCTGGGACTTAGGAGTCTACGAGCAGTACTTC.

The V gene is TRBV5-5, the J gene TRBJ1-3; D not resolved. The ends were cut back, 0 bases at V and 4 bases at J, with 8 bases in the middle. Germline CDR1 and CDR2: SGHKS and YYEKEE (reference sequence). This CDR3 has 14 amino acids. The CDR3 here is CASSLDSGGNTIYF. CDR3 coding DNA: TGTGCCAGCAGCTTGGATTCGGGCGGAAACACCATATATTTT.

The chain combines TRBV25-1 with TRBJ1-2; D not resolved. The CDR3 has 14 residues. CDR1 and CDR2 (germline): MGHDK, SYGVNS. Deletions cut 1 base from V and 0 bases from J, with 6 bases between. Here the CDR3 reads CASSEWAANYGYTF. CDR3 in DNA: TGTGCCAGCAGTGAATGGGCAGCTAACTATGGCTACACCTTC.

This chain connects TRBV27 to TRBJ2-7; possible D gene TRBD2, 6 bases. Germline V lookup: CDR1 MNHEY, CDR2 SMNVEV (reference sequence). Between the trimmed V and J ends, which lost 4 bases and 5 bases, there was a span of 24 bases. The CDR3 is 17 residues long. The CDR3 sequence is CASSSGTGNIERDEQYF. CDR3 in DNA: TGTGCCAGCAGTTCAGGGACTGGAAATATCGAAAGAGACGAGCAGTACTTC.

A word on this clone: One junction end does not reproduce the germline sequence, and a read error may be involved. The sample holds other DNA sequences that translate to the same CDR3. The J gene is TRBJ2-7, the V gene TRBV11-2, with D possibly TRBD1 on 6 matching bases. The CDR3 loop spans 14 amino acids. The germline CDR1 and CDR2 sequences are SGHAT and FQNNGV. The CDR3 DNA reads as TGCGCCAGCCGCCTCTGGGCAGGGGAGTACGAGCAGTACTTC. Translation: CASRLWAGEYEQYF.

Many counts were recorded for this clone. The rearrangement links TRBV28 to TRBJ2-5; 8 positions agree with TRBD2. Germline lookup yields CDR1 MDHEN and CDR2 SYDVKM. The CDR3 runs to 17 residues. V was clipped by 0 bases and J by 1 base; unmatched bases: 7. The CDR3 loop is CASSLWTAGAVQETQYF. CDR3 sequence (DNA): TGTGCCAGCAGTTTATGGACAGCGGGAGCGGTCCAAGAGACCCAGTACTTC.

The rearrangement uses TRBV7-9 and TRBJ1-1; possibly TRBD1 for D (6 bases). In germline, CDR1 is SEHNR, CDR2 FQNEAQ (reference sequence). The CDR3 loop spans 14 amino acids. The ends were cut back, 2 bases at V and 4 bases at J, with 11 bases in the middle. CDR3 bases: TGTGCCAGCAGCTTATCTCAGGGGCTCACTGAAGCTTTCTTT. It specifies CASSLSQGLTEAFF.

Of note for this clone: Given a much more abundant clone one base away, this may be a read error. This chain connects TRBV28 to TRBJ2-7, with D possibly matching TRBD2 (5 bases). Germline lookup yields CDR1 MDHEN and CDR2 SYDVKM. V lost 0 bases to trimming and J lost 0 bases, with 6 bases between them. The CDR3 has 14 residues. The CDR3 DNA follows: TGTGCCAGCAGTTTATGGGGGAGCTCCTACGAGCAGTACTTC. Translated, it gives CASSLWGSSYEQYF.

The rearrangement joins TRBV27 to TRBJ2-7, with D hard to call. CDR3 length: 14 residues. The V and J ends lost 1 base and 3 bases respectively, with 10 bases between them. Germline-derived CDR1 and CDR2 are MNHEY and SMNVEV (reference sequence). The CDR3 sequence is CASSLLSGFYEQYF. The CDR3 DNA follows: TGTGCCAGCAGTTTATTATCAGGTTTCTACGAGCAGTACTTC.

This chain connects TRBV4-1 to TRBJ2-7, with 15 bases that match TRBD2. Trimming at V came to 4 bases and at J to 4 bases, leaving 8 bases not matched to a gene. This CDR3 has 17 residues. Germline V CDR1 and CDR2: MGHRA, YSYEKL. The CDR3 DNA reads as TGCGCCAGCAGCCCGGGAGGACTAGCGGGGGGGCCGTACGAGCAGTACTTC. This translates into CASSPGGLAGGPYEQYF.

This chain joins TRBV27 and TRBJ1-1; D remains ambiguous. Germline CDR1 is MNHEY and CDR2 is SMNVEV (reference sequence). The CDR3 has 12 amino acids. Between the trimmed V and J ends, which lost 8 bases and 5 bases, there was a span of 12 bases. DNA for the CDR3: TGTGCCAGCCGGCTCGGAGGAACTGAAGCTTTCTTT. Protein sequence: CASRLGGTEAFF.

The genes are TRBV7-2 and TRBJ2-4; the D gene could be TRBD1 or TRBD2 (6 bases each). CDR3 length: 17 amino acids. Trimming took off 1 base at V and 0 bases at J, with 13 bases between the two ends. From germline, CDR1 is SGHTA and CDR2 FQGNSA. As DNA, the CDR3 is TGTGCCAGCAGCTTAGGAGGGGGGATACAAGCCAAAAACATTCAGTACTTC. Translated, it gives CASSLGGGIQAKNIQYF.